Listed below are T cell receptor beta chains from one sample, sequenced in a study of response to subunit inactivated influenza vaccine. TCRdb re-derived calls from the RT-PCR reads in MiXCR, one entry per CDR3 protein. This table has hundreds of thousands of distinct CDR3 sequences, around 15% appearing once. Material: PBMCs from blood, obtained 14 days before vaccination. Source of these receptors: a man between 45 and 60 years old who received an inactivated influenza vaccine. CDR3s include the opening cysteine and the closing phenylalanine or tryptophan. The order of the fields is D gene, clone size, V gene, J gene, CDR3 protein, CDR3 DNA. A D gene is named only where the DNA matches it firmly. Rows give clone size only sometimes, using once, few, many, or a class for an expanded clone.

NA,NA,TRBV12-3/TRBV12-4,TRBJ1-4,CASRAFGTGNEKLFF,TGTGCCAGCCGGGCCTTCGGGACGGGTAATGAAAAACTGTTTTTT
TRBD2,NA,TRBV4-3,TRBJ2-2,CASSQDIAGGPVAGELFF,TGCGCCAGCAGCCAAGATATAGCGGGAGGGCCGGTCGCCGGGGAGCTGTTTTTT
NA,few,TRBV11-2,TRBJ1-4,CASSLGDRGVKLFF,TGTGCCAGCAGCTTAGGCGATCGGGGCGTGAAACTGTTTTTT
NA,NA,TRBV20-1,TRBJ1-1,CSAREEQATTEAFF,TGCAGTGCTAGAGAGGAACAGGCCACCACTGAAGCTTTCTTT
NA,few,TRBV20-1,TRBJ2-1,CSARDPGGSFNEQFF,TGCAGTGCTAGAGACCCGGGGGGCAGTTTTAATGAGCAGTTCTTC
NA,few,TRBV7-9,TRBJ2-1,CASSLQADYNEQFF,TGTGCCAGCAGCTTACAAGCCGACTACAATGAGCAGTTCTTC
TRBD1,once,TRBV18,TRBJ2-7,CAGSRMGQGAGEQYF,TGTGCCGGCTCACGAATGGGACAGGGAGCCGGCGAGCAGTACTTC
TRBD2,few,TRBV6-2/TRBV6-3,TRBJ2-1,CASSYPPISGRNEQFF,TGTGCCAGCAGTTACCCACCGATTAGCGGGAGAAATGAGCAGTTCTTC
NA,few,TRBV4-1,TRBJ2-3,CASSQEGRRVDTQYF,TGCGCCAGCAGCCAAGAAGGACGGAGGGTGGATACGCAGTATTTT
TRBD1,NA,TRBV7-8,TRBJ2-3,CASSVTGGQGKDTQYF,TGTGCCAGCAGCGTAACAGGGGGCCAAGGGAAAGATACGCAGTATTTT
NA,NA,TRBV11-2,TRBJ1-2,CASSLRANFYGYTF,TGTGCCAGCAGCTTGAGGGCCAATTTCTATGGCTACACCTTC
NA,NA,TRBV9,TRBJ2-1,CASSVGHRVGDEQFF,TGTGCCAGCAGCGTCGGCCACAGAGTAGGGGATGAGCAGTTCTTC
NA,many,TRBV15,TRBJ1-1,CATSRPRGRDTEAFF,TGTGCCACCAGCAGACCCCGGGGGCGAGATACTGAAGCTTTCTTT
NA,few,TRBV29-1,TRBJ2-7,CSVEESTSYEQYF,TGCAGCGTTGAAGAAAGTACTAGCTACGAGCAGTACTTC
NA,few,TRBV7-9,TRBJ1-1,CASSNRAGDTEAFF,TGTGCCAGCAGCAACAGGGCTGGGGACACTGAAGCTTTCTTT
TRBD2,many,TRBV12-3/TRBV12-4,TRBJ2-1,CASSFGGGPQFF,TGTGCCAGCAGTTTCGGCGGGGGGCCTCAGTTCTTC
NA,few,TRBV20-1,TRBJ2-4,CSAREGSESKNIQYF,TGCAGTGCTAGAGAAGGTAGCGAGTCGAAAAACATTCAGTACTTC
NA,NA,TRBV12-3/TRBV12-4,TRBJ1-2,CASSLADRGAGGYTF,TGTGCCAGCAGTTTAGCGGATAGGGGTGCTGGCGGCTACACCTTC
TRBD1,many,TRBV28,TRBJ2-1,CASSWGQGSYNEQFF,TGTGCCAGCAGCTGGGGACAGGGGAGCTACAATGAGCAGTTCTTC
TRBD2,NA,TRBV7-9,TRBJ2-3,CASSWGLAGGRTDTQYF,TGTGCCAGCAGCTGGGGACTAGCGGGGGGGCGAACAGATACGCAGTATTTT
NA,NA,TRBV27,TRBJ2-1,CASSPGTLGNNEQFF,TGTGCCAGCAGTCCCGGGACGTTGGGTAACAATGAGCAGTTCTTC
TRBD1,many,TRBV11-2,TRBJ2-2,CASSSIRDRLTGELFF,TGTGCCAGCAGCTCCATCCGGGACAGGCTCACCGGGGAGCTGTTTTTT
NA,NA,TRBV9,TRBJ2-5,CASSVSPGYGETQYF,TGTGCCAGCAGCGTATCCCCAGGGTACGGAGAGACCCAGTACTTC
NA,few,TRBV20-1,TRBJ1-5,CSAILGNQPQHF,TGCAGTGCTATTCTTGGCAATCAGCCCCAGCATTTT
NA,NA,TRBV6-6,TRBJ2-5,CASSYVGKETQYF,TGTGCCAGCAGTTATGTGGGGAAAGAGACCCAGTACTTC
TRBD2,NA,TRBV10-2,TRBJ2-7,CASRDMRLAGGLQYF,TGCGCCAGCAGGGACATGAGACTAGCGGGGGGACTACAGTACTTC
NA,NA,TRBV20-1,TRBJ1-5,CSALRQGGNQPQHF,TGCAGTGCCCTACGGCAGGGTGGCAATCAGCCCCAGCATTTT
NA,few,TRBV9,TRBJ2-5,CASSGGLTVSETQYF,TGTGCCAGCAGCGGGGGTTTAACGGTGTCGGAGACCCAGTACTTC
TRBD1,NA,TRBV19,TRBJ2-7,CASKTRGSYEQYF,TGTGCCAGTAAAACCAGGGGGTCCTACGAGCAGTACTTC
TRBD2,many,TRBV12-3/TRBV12-4,TRBJ2-1,CASSPTSGGDEQFF,TGTGCCAGCAGTCCTACCAGCGGGGGCGATGAGCAGTTCTTC
NA,many,TRBV12-3/TRBV12-4,TRBJ2-7,CASSLGNSYEQYF,TGTGCCAGCAGCCTCGGTAACTCCTACGAGCAGTACTTC
NA,many,TRBV4-3,TRBJ2-7,CASSQFVENSYEQYF,TGCGCCAGCAGCCAATTTGTGGAGAATTCTTACGAGCAGTACTTC
NA,few,TRBV30,TRBJ2-7,CAWSLMAFEQYF,TGTGCCTGGAGTTTAATGGCGTTCGAGCAGTACTTC
TRBD1,NA,TRBV19,TRBJ1-6,CASSKQGANSPLHF,TGTGCCAGTAGTAAACAGGGGGCCAATTCACCCCTCCACTTT
NA,few,TRBV20-1,TRBJ1-1,CSARGYSNTEAFF,TGCAGTGCTAGAGGGTACTCGAACACTGAAGCTTTCTTT
TRBD2,few,TRBV2,TRBJ2-7,CASSPKERLALYEQYF,TGTGCCAGCAGTCCAAAGGAGAGACTAGCCCTCTACGAGCAGTACTTC
TRBD1,NA,TRBV12-3/TRBV12-4,TRBJ2-6,CASSRDRVGANVLTF,TGTGCCAGCAGCCGCGACAGGGTTGGGGCCAACGTCCTGACTTTC
NA,few,TRBV5-1,TRBJ2-2,CASSTGADGELFF,TGCGCCAGCAGTACTGGCGCGGACGGGGAGCTGTTTTTT
TRBD1,few,TRBV7-2,TRBJ2-1,CASRSRQGHNEQFF,TGTGCCAGCAGGTCCCGACAGGGCCACAATGAGCAGTTCTTC
NA,few,TRBV6-1,TRBJ1-1,CASRNPRVMNTEAFF,TGTGCCAGCAGGAACCCTCGGGTTATGAACACTGAAGCTTTCTTT